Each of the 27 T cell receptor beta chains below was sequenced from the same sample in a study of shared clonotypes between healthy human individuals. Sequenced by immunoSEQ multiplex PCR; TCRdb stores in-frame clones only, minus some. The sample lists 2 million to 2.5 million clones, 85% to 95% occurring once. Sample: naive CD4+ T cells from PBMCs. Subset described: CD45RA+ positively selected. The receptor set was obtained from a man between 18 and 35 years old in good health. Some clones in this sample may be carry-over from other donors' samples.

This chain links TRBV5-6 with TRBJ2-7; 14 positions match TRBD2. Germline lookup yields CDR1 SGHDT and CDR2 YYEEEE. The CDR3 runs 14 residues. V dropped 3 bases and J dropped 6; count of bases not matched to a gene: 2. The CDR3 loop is CASSWGLAGAEQYF. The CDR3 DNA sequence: TGTGCCAGCAGCTGGGGACTAGCGGGAGCCGAGCAGTACTTC.

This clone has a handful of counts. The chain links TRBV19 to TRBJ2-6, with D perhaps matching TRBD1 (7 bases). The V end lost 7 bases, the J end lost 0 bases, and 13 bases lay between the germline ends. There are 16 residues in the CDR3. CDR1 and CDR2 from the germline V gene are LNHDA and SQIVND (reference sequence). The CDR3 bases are TGTGCCAGTATTGACAGGGAGGCCTCTGGGGCCAACGTCCTGACTTTC. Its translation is CASIDREASGANVLTF.

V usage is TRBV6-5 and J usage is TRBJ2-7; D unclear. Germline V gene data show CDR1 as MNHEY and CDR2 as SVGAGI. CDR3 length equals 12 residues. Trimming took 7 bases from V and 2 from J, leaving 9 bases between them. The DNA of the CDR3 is TGTGCCAGCACCGCCGAAACCTACGAGCAGTACTTC. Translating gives CASTAETYEQYF.

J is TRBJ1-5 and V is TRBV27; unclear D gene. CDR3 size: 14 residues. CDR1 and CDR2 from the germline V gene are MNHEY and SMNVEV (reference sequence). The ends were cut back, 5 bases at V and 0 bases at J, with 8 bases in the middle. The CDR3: CASSPVGSNQPQHF. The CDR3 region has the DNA TGTGCCAGCAGTCCCGTAGGTAGCAATCAGCCCCAGCATTTT.

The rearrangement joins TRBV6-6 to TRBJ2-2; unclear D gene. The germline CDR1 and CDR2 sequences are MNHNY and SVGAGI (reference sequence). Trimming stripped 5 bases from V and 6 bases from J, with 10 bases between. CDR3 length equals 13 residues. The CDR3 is CASSAHSAGELFF. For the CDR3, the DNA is TGTGCCAGCAGTGCACACAGTGCCGGGGAGCTGTTTTTT.

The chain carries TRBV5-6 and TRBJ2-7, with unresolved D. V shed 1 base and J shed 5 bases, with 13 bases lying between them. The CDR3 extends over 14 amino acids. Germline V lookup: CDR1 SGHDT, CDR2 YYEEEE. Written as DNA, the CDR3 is TGTGCCAGCAGCTTGTTGGGCAGCACCCACGAGCAGTACTTC. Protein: CASSLLGSTHEQYF.

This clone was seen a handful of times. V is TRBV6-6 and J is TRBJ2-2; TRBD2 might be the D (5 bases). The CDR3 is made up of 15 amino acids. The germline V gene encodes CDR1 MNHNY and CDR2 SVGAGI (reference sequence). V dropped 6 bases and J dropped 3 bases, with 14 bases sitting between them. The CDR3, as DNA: TGTGCCAGCAGCCCGAGGGCAGGCCACACCGGGGAGCTGTTTTTT. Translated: CASSPRAGHTGELFF.

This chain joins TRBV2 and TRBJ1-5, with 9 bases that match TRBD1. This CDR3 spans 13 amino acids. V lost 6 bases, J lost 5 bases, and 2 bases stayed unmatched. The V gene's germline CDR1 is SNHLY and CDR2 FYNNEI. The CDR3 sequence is CASRWDRDQPQHF. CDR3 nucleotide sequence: TGTGCCAGCAGGTGGGACAGGGATCAGCCCCAGCATTTT.

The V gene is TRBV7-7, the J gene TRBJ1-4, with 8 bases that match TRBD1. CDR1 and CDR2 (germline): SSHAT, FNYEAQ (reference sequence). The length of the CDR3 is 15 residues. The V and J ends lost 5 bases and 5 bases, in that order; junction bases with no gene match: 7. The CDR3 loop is CASSNTGQENEKLFF. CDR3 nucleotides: TGTGCCAGCAGCAACACGGGACAGGAGAATGAAAAACTGTTTTTT.

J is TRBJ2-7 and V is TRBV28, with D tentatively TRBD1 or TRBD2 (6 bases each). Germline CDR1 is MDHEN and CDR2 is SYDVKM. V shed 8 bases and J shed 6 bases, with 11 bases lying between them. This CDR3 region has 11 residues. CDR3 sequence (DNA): TGTGCCAGCGTTGGGGGGCTCGAGCAGTACTTC. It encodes CASVGGLEQYF.

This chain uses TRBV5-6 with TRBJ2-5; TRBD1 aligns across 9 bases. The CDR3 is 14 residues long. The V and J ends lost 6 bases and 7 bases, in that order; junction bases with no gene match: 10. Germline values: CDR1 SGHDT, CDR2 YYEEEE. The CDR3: CASTPGQGFGTQYF. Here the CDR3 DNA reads TGTGCCAGCACCCCGGGACAGGGATTTGGGACCCAGTACTTC.

The CDR3 DNA is TGTGCCAGCACCGGTCCCTCTGACACCGGGGAGCTGTTTTTT. It yields the protein CASTGPSDTGELFF. The chain has TRBV28 and TRBJ2-2; D is unclear. CDR1 MDHEN and CDR2 SYDVKM come from the germline V gene. The V end lost 7 bases, the J end lost 3 bases, and 12 bases lay between the germline ends. The CDR3 is made up of 14 amino acids.

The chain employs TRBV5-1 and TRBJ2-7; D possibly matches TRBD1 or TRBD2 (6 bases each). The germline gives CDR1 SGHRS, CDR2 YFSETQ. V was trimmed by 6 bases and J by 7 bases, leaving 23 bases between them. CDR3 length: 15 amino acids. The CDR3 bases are TGCGCCAGCAAATCTTCCTCGGGGGCAGGGCAGGAGCAGTACTTC. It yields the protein CASKSSSGAGQEQYF.

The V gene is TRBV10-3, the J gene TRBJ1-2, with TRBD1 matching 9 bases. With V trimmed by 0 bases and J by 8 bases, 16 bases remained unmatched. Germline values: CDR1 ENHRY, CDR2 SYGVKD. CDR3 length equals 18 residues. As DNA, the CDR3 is TGTGCCATCAGTGAGTCGACAGGGGGACTCATCGTCGAACGGGGCTACACCTTC. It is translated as CAISESTGGLIVERGYTF.

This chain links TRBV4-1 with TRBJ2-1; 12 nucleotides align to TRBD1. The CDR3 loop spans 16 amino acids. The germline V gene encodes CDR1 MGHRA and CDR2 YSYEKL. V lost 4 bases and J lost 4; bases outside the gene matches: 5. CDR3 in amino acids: CASSPGTGGRYNEQFF. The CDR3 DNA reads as TGCGCCAGCAGCCCAGGGACAGGGGGCAGGTACAATGAGCAGTTCTTC.

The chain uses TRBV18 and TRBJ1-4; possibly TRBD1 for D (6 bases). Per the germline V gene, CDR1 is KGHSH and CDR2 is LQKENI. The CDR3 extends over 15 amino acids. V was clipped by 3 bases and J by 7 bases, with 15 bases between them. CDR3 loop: CASSPGSLGGEKLFF. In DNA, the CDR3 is TGTGCCAGCTCACCCGGAAGCCTAGGGGGTGAAAAACTGTTTTTT.

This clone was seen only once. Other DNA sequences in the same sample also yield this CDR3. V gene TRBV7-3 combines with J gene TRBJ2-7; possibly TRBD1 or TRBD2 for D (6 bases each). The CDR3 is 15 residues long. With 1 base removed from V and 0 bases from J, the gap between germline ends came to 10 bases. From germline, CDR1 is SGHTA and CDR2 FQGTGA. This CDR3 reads CASSLKGGGSYEQYF. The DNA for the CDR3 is TGTGCCAGCAGCTTAAAAGGAGGGGGCTCCTACGAGCAGTACTTC. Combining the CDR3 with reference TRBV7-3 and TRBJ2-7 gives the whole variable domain GAGVSQTPSNKVTEKGKYVELRCDPISGHTALYWYRQSLGQGPEFLIYFQGTGAADDSGLPNDRFFAVRPEGSVSTLKIQRTERGDSAVYLCASSLKGGGSYEQYFGPGTRLTVT.

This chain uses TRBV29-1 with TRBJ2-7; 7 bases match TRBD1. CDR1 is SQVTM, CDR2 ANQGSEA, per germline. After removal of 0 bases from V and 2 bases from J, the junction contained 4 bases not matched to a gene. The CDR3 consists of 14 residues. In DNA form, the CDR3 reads TGCAGCGTTGAAGATCCCGGACAGGCCTACGAGCAGTACTTC. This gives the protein CSVEDPGQAYEQYF.

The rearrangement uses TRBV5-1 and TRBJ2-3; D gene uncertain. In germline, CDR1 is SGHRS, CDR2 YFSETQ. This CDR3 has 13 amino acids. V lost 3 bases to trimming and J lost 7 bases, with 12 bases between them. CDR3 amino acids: CASSSQTDYTQYF. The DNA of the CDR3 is TGCGCCAGCAGCTCCCAGACTGATTATACGCAGTATTTT.

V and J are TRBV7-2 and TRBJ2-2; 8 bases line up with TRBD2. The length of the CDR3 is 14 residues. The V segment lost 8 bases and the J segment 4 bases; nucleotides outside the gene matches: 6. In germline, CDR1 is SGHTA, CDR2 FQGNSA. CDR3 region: CASRPSGFTGELFF. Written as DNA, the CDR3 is TGTGCCAGCCGACCTAGCGGGTTCACCGGGGAGCTGTTTTTT.

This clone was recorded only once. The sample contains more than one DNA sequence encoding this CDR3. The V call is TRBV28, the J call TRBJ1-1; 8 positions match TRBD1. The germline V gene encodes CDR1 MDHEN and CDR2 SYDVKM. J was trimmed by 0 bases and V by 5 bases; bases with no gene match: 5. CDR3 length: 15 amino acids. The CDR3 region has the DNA TGTGCCAGCAGTGCCCCAGGGGGCTTGAACACTGAAGCTTTCTTT. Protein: CASSAPGGLNTEAFF. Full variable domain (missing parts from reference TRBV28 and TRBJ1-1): DVKVTQSSRYLVKRTGEKVFLECVQDMDHENMFWYRQDPGLGLRLIYFSYDVKMKEKGDIPEGYSVSREKKERFSLILESASTNQTSMYLCASSAPGGLNTEAFFGQGTRLTVV.

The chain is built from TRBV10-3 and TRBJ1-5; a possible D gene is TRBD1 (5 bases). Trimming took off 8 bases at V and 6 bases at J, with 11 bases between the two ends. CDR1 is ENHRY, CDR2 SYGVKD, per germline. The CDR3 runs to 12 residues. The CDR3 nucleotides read TGTGCCATCGGACCTCAGGGTCAGCCCCAGCATTTT. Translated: CAIGPQGQPQHF.

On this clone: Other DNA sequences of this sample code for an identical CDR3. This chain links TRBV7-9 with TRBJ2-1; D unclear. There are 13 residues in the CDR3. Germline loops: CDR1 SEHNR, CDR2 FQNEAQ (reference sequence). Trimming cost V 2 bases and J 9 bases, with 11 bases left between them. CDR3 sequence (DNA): TGTGCCAGCAGCTTAACAGTGGGCAGTGAGCAGTTCTTC. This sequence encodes CASSLTVGSEQFF.

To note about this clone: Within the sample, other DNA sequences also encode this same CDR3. The CDR3 spells CASSLDRGVNGYTF. The CDR3 DNA is TGCGCCAGCAGCTTGGACAGGGGAGTGAATGGCTACACCTTC. This chain links TRBV5-1 with TRBJ1-2; 7 bases line up with TRBD1. The V gene end was trimmed by 0 bases and the J gene end by 6 bases; junction bases not matched to a gene: 5. From germline, CDR1 is SGHRS and CDR2 YFSETQ. The CDR3 totals 14 residues.

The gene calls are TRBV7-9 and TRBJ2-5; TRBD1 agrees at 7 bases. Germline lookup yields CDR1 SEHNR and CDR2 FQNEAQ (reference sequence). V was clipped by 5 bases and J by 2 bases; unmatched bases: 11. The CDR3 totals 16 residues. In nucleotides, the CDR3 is TGTGCCAGCAGCCATAGGACAGGAGTGCTTCAAGAGACCCAGTACTTC. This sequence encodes CASSHRTGVLQETQYF.

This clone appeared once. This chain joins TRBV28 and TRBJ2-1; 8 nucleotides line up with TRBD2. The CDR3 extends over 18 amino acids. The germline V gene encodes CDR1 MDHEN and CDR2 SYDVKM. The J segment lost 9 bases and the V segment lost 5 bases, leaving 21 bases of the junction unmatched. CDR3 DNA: TGTGCCAGCAGTCTCGACTTGGGGGCGGGAGGCCCTTGGCGTGAGCAGTTCTTC. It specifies CASSLDLGAGGPWREQFF.

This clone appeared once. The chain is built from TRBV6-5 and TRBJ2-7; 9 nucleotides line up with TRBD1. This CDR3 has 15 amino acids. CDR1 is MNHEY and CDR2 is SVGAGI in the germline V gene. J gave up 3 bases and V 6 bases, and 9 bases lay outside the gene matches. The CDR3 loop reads CASRRGGQGRYEQYF. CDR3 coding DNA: TGTGCCAGCAGACGGGGCGGACAGGGGCGCTACGAGCAGTACTTC.